The subject of this entry is one TCR beta chain. No antigen is known for it. The CDR3 is made up of 17 amino acids. Germline CDR1 reads SGDLS; CDR2 reads YYNGEE. The V and J ends lost 0 bases and 2 bases, in that order; junction bases with no gene match: 5. This sample stems from a study of cytomegalovirus exposure and HLA in healthy donors. General observations from the study: Exclusion as indistinguishable affected some V segments, including TRBV6-2 and TRBV6-3.

PCR was performed using 60 Vbeta and 13 Jbeta primers. Method: immunoSEQ multiplex PCR; TCRdb's copy keeps in-frame clones and lacks some. The repertoire includes approximately 170,000 clones, 65% to 85% of them detected once, and less than 3% sits in the top ten. This TCR was sampled from a male donor in good health and CMV-seronegative. Sequenced sample: PBMCs. The J gene is TRBJ2-6, the V gene TRBV9, with TRBD2 matching 7 bases. The CDR3 reads CASSVAGEGPGANVLTF. CDR3 DNA: TGTGCCAGCAGCGTAGCCGGGGAGGGCCCTGGGGCCAACGTCCTGACTTTC.